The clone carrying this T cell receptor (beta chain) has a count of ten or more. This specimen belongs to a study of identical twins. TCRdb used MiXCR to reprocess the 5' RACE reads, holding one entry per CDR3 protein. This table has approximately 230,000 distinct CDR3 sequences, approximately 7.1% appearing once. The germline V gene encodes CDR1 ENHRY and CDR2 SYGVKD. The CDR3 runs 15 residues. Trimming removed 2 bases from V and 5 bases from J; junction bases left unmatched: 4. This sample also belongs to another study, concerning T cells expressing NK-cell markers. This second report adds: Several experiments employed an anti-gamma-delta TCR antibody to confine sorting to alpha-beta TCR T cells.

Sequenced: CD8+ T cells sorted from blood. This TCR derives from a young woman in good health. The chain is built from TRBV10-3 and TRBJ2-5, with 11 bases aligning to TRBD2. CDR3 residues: CAISELAGGSETQYF. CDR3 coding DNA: TGTGCCATCAGTGAGCTAGCGGGGGGATCGGAGACCCAGTACTTC.